These 31 T cell receptor beta chains originate from one sample sequenced in a study of CXCR3-negative and CXCR3-positive naive CD8 T cells. The authors made the TRB cDNA libraries by 5' RACE using UMI labels. TCRdb reprocessed the 5' RACE reads, keeping one entry per CDR3 protein, no DNA. The specimen's table records about 40,000 distinct CDR3 sequences. The sequencing input was memory CD8+ T cells from blood. Receptors originate from a human donor in good health. Some clones in this sample may be carry-over from other donors' samples.

The chain employs TRBV29-1 and TRBJ1-2; without DNA, the TCRdb call of TRBD1 cannot be checked. The germline gives CDR1 SQVTM, CDR2 ANQGSEA. CDR3 length equals 14 residues. This CDR3 reads CSVLGQGIHYGYTF.

V is TRBV28 and J is TRBJ1-2; the TRBD1 assignment by TCRdb is unverifiable without DNA. The CDR3 loop spans 16 amino acids. Germline CDR1 MDHEN, CDR2 SYDVKM. The chain's CDR3 is CASSLGGDPNLYGYTF.

This chain connects TRBV9 to TRBJ2-1; TCRdb lists TRBD1, though no DNA is available to test this call. Germline V lookup: CDR1 SGDLS, CDR2 YYNGEE. The CDR3 has 11 residues. The CDR3 region is CASSATGMQFF.

The J gene is TRBJ2-2, the V gene TRBV4-1. Germline loops: CDR1 MGHRA, CDR2 YSYEKL. The CDR3 contains 16 residues. The chain's CDR3 is CASSHGEAGNTGELFF.

By frequency, this clonotype registers medium-sized. V gene TRBV4-1 combines with J gene TRBJ2-3; checking the TCRdb D call of TRBD1 is not possible without DNA. This CDR3 comprises 13 residues. CDR1 and CDR2 from the germline V gene are MGHRA and YSYEKL. CDR3 amino acids: CASSQGRGDTQYF.

The V call is TRBV29-1, the J call TRBJ2-7; the D call from TCRdb, TRBD2, cannot be confirmed without DNA. The CDR3 consists of 15 residues. The germline V gene has CDR1 SQVTM and CDR2 ANQGSEA. This CDR3 is CSVEPASGGSYEQYF.

The V gene is TRBV7-3, the J gene TRBJ2-1; TCRdb's D gene call, TRBD1, goes unchecked for lack of DNA. This CDR3 region has 15 residues. Germline V gene sequence: CDR1 SGHTA, CDR2 FQGTGA. CDR3 region: CASRPTPGTDNEQFF.

According to its frequency, this clonotype is medium-sized. The V and J genes are TRBV28 and TRBJ2-3; TCRdb's D call, TRBD1, is unchecked because there is no DNA. CDR1 is MDHEN, CDR2 SYDVKM, per germline. There are 15 residues in the CDR3. CDR3 protein: CASSPREGEADTQYF.

This sequence joins TRBV12-3 or TRBV12-4 and TRBJ2-5. The CDR3 is 12 residues long. CDR3 loop: CASNAGERTQYF.

The rearrangement links TRBV5-5 to TRBJ2-3; TCRdb proposes TRBD2, but this gene call is untestable without DNA. The CDR3 is 17 residues long. Per germline, CDR1 SGHKS and CDR2 YYEKEE (reference sequence). Here the CDR3 reads CASSFLAGASSTDTQYF. The whole variable domain, filled in from reference TRBV5-5 and TRBJ2-3, reads DAGVTQSPTHLIKTRGQQVTLRCSPISGHKSVSWYQQVLGQGPQFIFQYYEKEERGRGNFPDRFSARQFPNYSSELNVNALLLGDSALYLCASSFLAGASSTDTQYFGPGTRLTVL.

The V call is TRBV19, the J call TRBJ1-4. CDR3 length: 14 residues. Germline CDR1 and CDR2: LNHDA and SQIVND (reference sequence). This chain's CDR3 is CASSSGTVNEKLFF.

The V and J genes are TRBV29-1 and TRBJ2-2; absent DNA, TCRdb's TRBD1 call cannot be checked. This CDR3 is 12 amino acids long. The germline V gene has CDR1 SQVTM and CDR2 ANQGSEA. The CDR3 loop is CSIRSGVGELFF.

The V call is TRBV28, the J call TRBJ2-1. Germline V gene lookup returns CDR1 MDHEN and CDR2 SYDVKM. This CDR3 has 14 amino acids. The CDR3 here is CASSSIEYGNEQFF.

The V call is TRBV20-1, the J call TRBJ2-5. The CDR3 spans 13 residues. In germline, CDR1 is DFQATT, CDR2 SNEGSKA (reference sequence). CDR3 amino acids: CSARDLEQETQYF.

The V gene is TRBV5-1, the J gene TRBJ2-7. Germline V CDR1 and CDR2: SGHRS, YFSETQ. There are 15 residues in the CDR3. CDR3 loop: CASSLTVTGAYEQYF.

The chain recombines TRBV6-4 with TRBJ2-3; without DNA, the TCRdb call of TRBD2 cannot be checked. CDR1 and CDR2 from the germline V gene are MRHNA and SNTAGT. The CDR3 totals 16 residues. The CDR3 here is CGSSDSSGGATDTQYF.

The rearrangement links TRBV7-2 to TRBJ2-3; TCRdb's D gene call, TRBD2, goes unchecked for lack of DNA. CDR1 is SGHTA, CDR2 FQGNSA, per germline. The CDR3 covers 18 residues. CDR3 loop: CASSLGFSGGALGDTQYF.

The V and J genes are TRBV12-3 or TRBV12-4 and TRBJ1-2; TCRdb's D call of TRBD1 is untestable without DNA. This CDR3 has 15 residues. This CDR3 reads CASSPRTGLNYGYTF.

This chain uses TRBV29-1 with TRBJ2-7. This CDR3 region has 13 residues. Germline CDR1 reads SQVTM; CDR2 reads ANQGSEA. The chain's CDR3 is CSVVGGESYEQYF.

The chain has TRBV28 and TRBJ1-5; TCRdb calls TRBD1, which cannot be checked without DNA. Germline CDR1 is MDHEN and CDR2 is SYDVKM. There are 17 residues in the CDR3. CDR3 residues: CASPSTRDRASNQPQHF. Full variable domain (missing parts from reference TRBV28 and TRBJ1-5): DVKVTQSSRYLVKRTGEKVFLECVQDMDHENMFWYRQDPGLGLRLIYFSYDVKMKEKGDIPEGYSVSREKKERFSLILESASTNQTSMYLCASPSTRDRASNQPQHFGDGTRLSIL.

The chain joins TRBV12-3 or TRBV12-4 to TRBJ2-7. The CDR3 loop spans 15 amino acids. CDR3 protein: CASSFSRRASYEQYF.

The chain recombines TRBV15 with TRBJ2-5. The CDR3 consists of 15 residues. Germline lookup yields CDR1 LNHNV and CDR2 YYDKDF (reference sequence). CDR3: CATSRDRSTQETQYF. Combining the CDR3 with reference TRBV15 and TRBJ2-5 gives the whole variable domain DAMVIQNPRYQVTQFGKPVTLSCSQTLNHNVMYWYQQKSSQAPKLLFHYYDKDFNNEADTPDNFQSRRPNTSFCFLDIRSPGLGDTAMYLCATSRDRSTQETQYFGPGTRLLVL.

The chain is built from TRBV7-9 and TRBJ1-6. Germline CDR1 SEHNR, CDR2 FQNEAQ (reference sequence). The CDR3 covers 14 residues. The CDR3 spells CASSLIWTNSPLHF.

This clonotype counts as medium-sized by frequency. The chain joins TRBV27 to TRBJ1-1; the TRBD1 assignment by TCRdb is unverifiable without DNA. The germline CDR1 and CDR2 sequences are MNHEY and SMNVEV (reference sequence). The CDR3 is 14 amino acids. The CDR3 loop is CASNKIDSPTEAFF.

The genes are TRBV12-3 or TRBV12-4 and TRBJ2-7; the TCRdb D gene call, TRBD1, has no DNA to confirm it. The CDR3 contains 14 residues. This chain's CDR3 is CASSTQDSPYEQYF.

The CDR3 loop is CASSRTKADTQYF. The chain is built from TRBV14 and TRBJ2-3. Germline assignment: CDR1 SGHDN and CDR2 FVKESK. CDR3 length equals 13 residues.

CDR3 protein: CASSGERTSEPYEQYF. V and J are TRBV7-9 and TRBJ2-7. Germline CDR1 SEHNR, CDR2 FQNEAQ (reference sequence). The CDR3 loop spans 16 amino acids. The full variable domain, completed using reference TRBV7-9 and TRBJ2-7, is DTGVSQNPRHKITKRGQNVTFRCDPISEHNRLYWYRQTLGQGPEFLTYFQNEAQLEKSRLLSDRFSAERPKGSFSTLEIQRTEQGDSAMYLCASSGERTSEPYEQYFGPGTRLTVT.

This chain links TRBV29-1 with TRBJ2-7; there is no DNA to check the TCRdb D call of TRBD1. Germline CDR1 SQVTM, CDR2 ANQGSEA. The CDR3 totals 12 residues. The CDR3 loop is CSVPGTGLEQYF.

The genes are TRBV29-1 and TRBJ2-1; TCRdb's D gene call, TRBD1, goes unchecked for lack of DNA. The CDR3 is 13 residues long. Per the germline V gene, CDR1 is SQVTM and CDR2 is ANQGSEA. This CDR3 reads CSVGGTGEGEQFF.

The rearrangement uses TRBV29-1 and TRBJ2-7; TCRdb picks TRBD1, but there is no DNA to check that call. The CDR3 totals 14 residues. The V gene's germline CDR1 is SQVTM and CDR2 ANQGSEA. CDR3 in amino acids: CSVEQGRGSYEQYF.

The chain uses TRBV20-1 and TRBJ1-2; TCRdb designates TRBD1, a call that cannot be tested without DNA. Looked up from germline, CDR1 is DFQATT and CDR2 is SNEGSKA (reference sequence). This CDR3 contains 13 residues. The CDR3 region is CSARDDSFYGYTF.